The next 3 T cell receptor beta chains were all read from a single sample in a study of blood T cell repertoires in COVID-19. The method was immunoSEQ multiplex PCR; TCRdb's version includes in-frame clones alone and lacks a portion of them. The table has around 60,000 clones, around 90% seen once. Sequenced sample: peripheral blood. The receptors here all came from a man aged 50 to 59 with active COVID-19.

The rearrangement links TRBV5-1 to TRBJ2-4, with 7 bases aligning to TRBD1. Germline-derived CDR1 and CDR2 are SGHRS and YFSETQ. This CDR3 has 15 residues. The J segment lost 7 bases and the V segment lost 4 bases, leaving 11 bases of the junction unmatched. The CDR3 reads CASSEETGSLNIQYF. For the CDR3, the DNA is TGCGCCAGCAGCGAAGAGACAGGGTCACTGAACATTCAGTACTTC.

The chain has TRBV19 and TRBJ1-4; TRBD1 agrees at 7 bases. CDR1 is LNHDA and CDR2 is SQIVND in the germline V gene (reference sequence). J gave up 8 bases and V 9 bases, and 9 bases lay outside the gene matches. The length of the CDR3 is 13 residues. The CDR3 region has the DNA TGTGCCAGCGCGACAGGGTGGAGGGAAAAACTGTTTTTT. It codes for CASATGWREKLFF. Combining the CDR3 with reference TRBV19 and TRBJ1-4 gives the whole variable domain DGGITQSPKYLFRKEGQNVTLSCEQNLNHDAMYWYRQDPGQGLRLIYYSQIVNDFQKGDIAEGYSVSREKKESFPLTVTSAQKNPTAFYLCASATGWREKLFFGSGTQLSVL.

DNA of the CDR3: TGTGCCACCAGCCCTAGGAGACTAGCGGGGTTCAAAGAGACCCAGTACTTC. Amino acid sequence: CATSPRRLAGFKETQYF. This chain links TRBV15 with TRBJ2-5; 11 nucleotides agree with TRBD2. The V gene end was trimmed by 5 bases and the J gene end by 3 bases; junction bases not matched to a gene: 11. Germline assignment: CDR1 LNHNV and CDR2 YYDKDF (reference sequence). This CDR3 has 17 residues.